The clone carrying this T cell receptor (beta chain) was recorded at least ten times. What it recognizes is unknown. Diagnosis relied on clinical symptoms, serum thyroxine, TRAb, thyroid ultrasound and orbital computed tomography. The CDR3 consists of 12 residues. Germline CDR1 MNHEY, CDR2 SVGAGI. The V end was cut by 8 bases, the J end by 3 bases, with 11 bases between. This entry belongs to a study of Graves' ophthalmopathy and Graves' hyperthyroidism. General study results and limits: The 13-signature model separated ophthalmopathy from stable hyperthyroidism at just under 90% sensitivity and nearly 82% specificity.

Researchers took RNA transcripts and amplified TCR beta CDR3 regions from them. Following a first-round RT-PCR that used HTBI primers, a second-round multiplex PCR was carried out. TCRdb reprocessed the multiplex PCR reads via MiXCR and lists one record per CDR3 protein. The data hold roughly 230,000 distinct CDR3 sequences, with roughly 21% observed a single time. The sequence was obtained from a woman between 50 and 59 years old with Graves' ophthalmopathy. What was sequenced was peripheral blood. J is TRBJ2-7 and V is TRBV6-5; tentatively, D is TRBD1 (5 bases). CDR3 coding DNA: TGTGCCAGCTGTTCAACAGGCTACGAGCAGTACTTC. Translated: CASCSTGYEQYF.